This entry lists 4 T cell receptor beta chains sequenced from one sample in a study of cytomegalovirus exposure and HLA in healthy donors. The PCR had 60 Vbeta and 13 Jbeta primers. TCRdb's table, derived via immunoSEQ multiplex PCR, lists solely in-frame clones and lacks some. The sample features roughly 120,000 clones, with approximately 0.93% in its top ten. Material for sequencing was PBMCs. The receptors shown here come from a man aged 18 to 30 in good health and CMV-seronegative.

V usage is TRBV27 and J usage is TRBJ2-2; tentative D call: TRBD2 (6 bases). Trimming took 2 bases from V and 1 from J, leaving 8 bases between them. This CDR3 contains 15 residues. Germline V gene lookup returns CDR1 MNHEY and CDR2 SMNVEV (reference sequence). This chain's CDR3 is CASSLLGGNTGELFF. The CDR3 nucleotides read TGTGCCAGCAGTTTACTCGGGGGGAACACCGGGGAGCTGTTTTTT.

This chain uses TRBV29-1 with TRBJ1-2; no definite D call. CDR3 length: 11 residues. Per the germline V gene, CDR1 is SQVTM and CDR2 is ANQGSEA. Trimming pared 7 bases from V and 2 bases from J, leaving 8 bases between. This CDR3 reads CSGAGNYGYTF. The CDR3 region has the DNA TGCAGCGGGGCAGGAAACTATGGCTACACCTTC.

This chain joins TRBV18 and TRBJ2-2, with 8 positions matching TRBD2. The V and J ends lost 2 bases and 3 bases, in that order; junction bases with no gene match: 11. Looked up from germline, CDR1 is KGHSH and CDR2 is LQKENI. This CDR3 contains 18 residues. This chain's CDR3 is CASSPILWTSPYTGELFF. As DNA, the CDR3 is TGTGCCAGCTCACCAATTTTGTGGACTAGCCCCTACACCGGGGAGCTGTTTTTT.

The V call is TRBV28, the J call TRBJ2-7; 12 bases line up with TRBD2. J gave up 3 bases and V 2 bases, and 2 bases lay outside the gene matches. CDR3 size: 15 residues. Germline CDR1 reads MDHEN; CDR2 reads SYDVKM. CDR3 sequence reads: CASSLLAGGNYEQYF. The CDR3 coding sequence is TGTGCCAGCAGTTTACTAGCGGGAGGGAACTACGAGCAGTACTTC.